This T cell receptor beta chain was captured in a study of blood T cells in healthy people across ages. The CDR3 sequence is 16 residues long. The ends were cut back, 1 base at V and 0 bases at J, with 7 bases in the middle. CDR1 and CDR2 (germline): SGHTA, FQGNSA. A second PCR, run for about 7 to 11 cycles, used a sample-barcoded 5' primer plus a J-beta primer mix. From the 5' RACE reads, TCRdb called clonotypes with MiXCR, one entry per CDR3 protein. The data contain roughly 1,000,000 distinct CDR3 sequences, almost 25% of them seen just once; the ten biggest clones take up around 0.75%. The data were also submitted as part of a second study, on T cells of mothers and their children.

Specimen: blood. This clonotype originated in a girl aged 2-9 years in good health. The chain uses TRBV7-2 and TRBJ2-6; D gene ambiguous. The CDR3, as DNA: TGTGCCAGCAGCTTAGGATTGGGCTCTGGGGCCAACGTCCTGACTTTC. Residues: CASSLGLGSGANVLTF.